The 5 T cell receptor beta chains in this list originate from one sample, sequenced in a study of beta chain features in type 1 diabetes. Antigens of these TCRs are unknown. Expressed TCRB transcripts were sequenced after all isolated RNA was converted to cDNA. Produced via immunoSEQ multiplex PCR; TCRdb's table is partial and in-frame only. The sample records some 660,000 clones, 11% to 15% being singletons. Regarding the study as a whole: All four CD4+ subsets from Type 1 diabetes patients carried moderately but significantly shorter TCRB CDR3s.

The sequencing sample was made of naive CD4+ T cells from blood. The receptors were gathered from a man between 18 and 35 years old with type 1 diabetes.

The rearrangement uses TRBV21-1 and TRBJ2-5; the D call of TRBD2 is as the table states it, not checked on the DNA. TRBV21-1 is described as a pseudogene. The CDR3 runs 16 residues. The CDR3 DNA is TGTGCCAGCAGCAAGTCTGCTAGCGGGATCCAAGAGACCCAGTACTTC. Amino acid sequence: CASSKSASGIQETQYF.

A word on this clone: Additional DNA sequences in this sample encode the identical CDR3. The rearrangement uses TRBV18 and TRBJ2-1; maybe TRBD2 (6 bases). V dropped 3 bases and J dropped 0 bases, with 9 bases sitting between them. The CDR3 sequence is 15 residues long. Germline CDR1 and CDR2: KGHSH and LQKENI. CDR3 amino acids: CASSPPGSSYNEQFF. DNA of the CDR3: TGTGCCAGCTCACCTCCCGGGAGCTCCTACAATGAGCAGTTCTTC.

This CDR3 is CAWSVTASYEQYF. For the CDR3, the DNA is TGTGCCTGGAGTGTGACAGCCTCCTACGAGCAGTACTTC. This sequence joins TRBV30 and TRBJ2-7; maybe TRBD1 (5 bases). This CDR3 is built from 13 residues. Trimming stripped 0 bases from V and 0 bases from J, with 6 bases between. Germline lookup yields CDR1 GTSNPN and CDR2 SVGIG (reference sequence).

The chain employs TRBV5-1 and TRBJ1-2, with D maybe TRBD1 (5 bases). The CDR3 covers 14 residues. V gave up 4 bases and J gave up 5 bases, with 15 bases separating them. CDR1 and CDR2 (germline): SGHRS, YFSETQ. CDR3 in amino acids: CASSQWTLRYGYTF. The CDR3 DNA sequence: TGCGCCAGCAGCCAGTGGACACTTCGATATGGCTACACCTTC.

This chain connects TRBV2 to TRBJ2-7; 7 bases align to TRBD1. Germline V gene sequence: CDR1 SNHLY, CDR2 FYNNEI. The CDR3 sequence is 15 residues long. Trimming cost V 3 bases and J 2 bases; bases outside gene matches: 7. The CDR3 protein is CASSDYTGQTYEQYF. The CDR3 region has the DNA TGTGCCAGCAGTGATTATACGGGACAGACCTACGAGCAGTACTTC.